A single sample gave rise to the 24 T cell receptor beta chains below, sequenced in a study of cytomegalovirus exposure and HLA in healthy donors. The study ran its PCR with 60 Vbeta and 13 Jbeta primers. TCRdb's copy holds only in-frame clones and misses some; the assay was immunoSEQ multiplex PCR. The sample shows under 130,000 clones, around 80% of them seen only once. The sample comprised PBMCs. The receptors originated from a young man in good health and CMV-seronegative.

The rearrangement links TRBV7-2 to TRBJ2-5; 10 bases map to TRBD1. The germline V gene encodes CDR1 SGHTA and CDR2 FQGNSA. This CDR3 has 14 residues. V shed 4 bases, J shed 4 bases, and the junction held 3 bases outside the gene matches. CDR3 region: CASSWRTGGETQYF. The CDR3 DNA is TGTGCCAGCAGCTGGAGGACAGGGGGAGAGACCCAGTACTTC. Using reference TRBV7-2 and TRBJ2-5 for the parts outside the CDR3, the full variable domain is GAGVSQSPSNKVTEKGKDVELRCDPISGHTALYWYRQSLGQGLEFLIYFQGNSAPDKSGLPSDRFSAERTGGSVSTLTIQRTQQEDSAVYLCASSWRTGGETQYFGPGTRLLVL.

This clone was detected only once. This chain connects TRBV5-6 to TRBJ2-7; 12 nucleotides match TRBD2. CDR1 and CDR2 from the germline V gene are SGHDT and YYEEEE. There are 14 residues in the CDR3. V was pared by 3 bases and J by 4 bases, with 2 bases of the junction left unmatched. DNA of the CDR3: TGTGCCAGCAGCTCTAGCGGGGGGGGATACGAGCAGTACTTC. It encodes CASSSSGGGYEQYF.

The gene calls are TRBV4-3 and TRBJ1-1; D unclear. V dropped 0 bases and J dropped 1 base, with 9 bases sitting between them. CDR1 and CDR2 (germline): LGHNA, YSLEER. The CDR3 extends over 15 amino acids. CDR3 amino acids: CASSQENAGNTEAFF. As DNA, the CDR3 is TGCGCCAGCAGCCAAGAAAACGCAGGGAACACTGAAGCTTTCTTT.

The rearrangement joins TRBV2 to TRBJ2-1, with D possibly being TRBD1 (6 bases). The germline V gene has CDR1 SNHLY and CDR2 FYNNEI. This CDR3 region has 15 residues. Trimming shortened V by 4 bases and J by 0 bases, and 10 bases separated the two germline ends. CDR3: CASSVGTSSYNEQFF. As DNA, the CDR3 is TGTGCCAGCAGTGTCGGGACAAGCTCCTACAATGAGCAGTTCTTC.

V usage is TRBV25-1 and J usage is TRBJ1-2, with 10 bases that match TRBD1. Germline V gives CDR1 MGHDK, CDR2 SYGVNS. CDR3 length: 15 residues. The V gene end was trimmed by 3 bases and the J gene end by 3 bases; junction bases not matched to a gene: 4. The CDR3: CASSDPGTGDYGYTF. The DNA for the CDR3 is TGTGCCAGCAGTGACCCCGGGACAGGGGACTATGGCTACACCTTC.

The rearrangement links TRBV5-5 to TRBJ2-7, with a tentative D call TRBD1 (6 bases). CDR1 and CDR2 (germline): SGHKS, YYEKEE (reference sequence). The length of the CDR3 is 12 residues. Trimming removed 4 bases at V and 4 bases at J, with 9 bases between. In DNA, the CDR3 is TGTGCCAGCAGCACCGGACAGTACGAGCAGTACTTC. Protein sequence: CASSTGQYEQYF.

V and J are TRBV28 and TRBJ1-6; unclear D gene. Trimming stripped 4 bases from V and 10 bases from J, with 14 bases between. The CDR3 length is 14 residues. Germline-derived CDR1 and CDR2 are MDHEN and SYDVKM. In nucleotides, the CDR3 is TGTGCCAGCAGTTGGTCCAGCGTACGGTCACCCCTCCACTTT. Its protein is CASSWSSVRSPLHF.

This clone has only a few counts. This sequence joins TRBV6-6 and TRBJ1-1; 7 nucleotides align to TRBD1. The CDR3 length is 15 residues. With 2 bases clipped from V and 6 bases from J, the junction kept 9 bases outside the gene matches. Germline V gene lookup returns CDR1 MNHNY and CDR2 SVGAGI (reference sequence). This CDR3 is CASSYPQKGGSEAFF. In DNA, the CDR3 is TGTGCCAGCAGTTACCCCCAGAAAGGGGGCTCTGAAGCTTTCTTT.

The rearrangement joins TRBV19 to TRBJ2-6, with 7 bases identical to TRBD1. V shed 1 base and J 2 bases; nucleotides not matched to a gene: 5. Germline V lookup: CDR1 LNHDA, CDR2 SQIVND (reference sequence). The CDR3 length is 17 residues. CDR3 loop: CASSIVPDRAGANVLTF. The CDR3 DNA follows: TGTGCCAGTAGTATAGTCCCCGACAGGGCTGGGGCCAACGTCCTGACTTTC.

This chain uses TRBV5-1 with TRBJ2-2; TRBD2 matches at 10 bases. Per germline, CDR1 SGHRS and CDR2 YFSETQ. The J segment lost 5 bases and the V segment lost 6 bases, leaving 10 bases of the junction unmatched. The CDR3 spans 16 residues. CDR3 in amino acids: CASTMGLAGVTGELFF. The CDR3 DNA sequence: TGCGCCAGCACCATGGGGCTAGCGGGAGTTACCGGGGAGCTGTTTTTT.

The CDR3 loop reads CASSYDRVKETQYF. CDR3 nucleotide sequence: TGTGCCAGCAGCTATGACAGGGTGAAAGAGACCCAGTACTTC. J is TRBJ2-5 and V is TRBV7-2; 7 bases map to TRBD1. V shed 4 bases and J 3 bases; nucleotides not matched to a gene: 5. CDR1 is SGHTA and CDR2 is FQGNSA in the germline V gene. There are 14 residues in the CDR3.

Here the CDR3 reads CASSPRDRVVYEQYF. In nucleotides, the CDR3 is TGTGCCAGCAGTCCCCGGGACAGGGTTGTCTACGAGCAGTACTTC. The chain carries TRBV27 and TRBJ2-7, with 9 positions matching TRBD1. The J segment lost 3 bases and the V segment lost 5 bases, leaving 8 bases of the junction unmatched. Germline CDR1 MNHEY, CDR2 SMNVEV (reference sequence). The CDR3 sequence is 15 residues long.

The rearrangement uses TRBV18 and TRBJ2-1; D might be TRBD1 (7 bases). Germline V CDR1 and CDR2: KGHSH, LQKENI. Trimming removed 1 base at V and 6 bases at J, with 16 bases between. The CDR3 loop spans 16 amino acids. CDR3 loop: CASSPLPGGKGNEQFF. The DNA of the CDR3 is TGTGCCAGCTCACCACTTCCAGGGGGGAAAGGCAATGAGCAGTTCTTC.

DNA of the CDR3: TGCGCCAGCAGCCAAGATTACAGTTATAGCAATCAGCCCCAGCATTTT. It translates to CASSQDYSYSNQPQHF. The chain combines TRBV4-3 with TRBJ1-5, with D unresolved. Germline CDR1 is LGHNA and CDR2 is YSLEER. Trimming left V 0 bases short and J 0 bases short, with 9 bases between. The CDR3 extends over 16 amino acids.

This clone has just one count. The chain is built from TRBV4-1 and TRBJ2-4, with 7 bases lining up with TRBD1. The CDR3 consists of 17 residues. CDR1 is MGHRA and CDR2 is YSYEKL in the germline V gene. Trimming removed 2 bases from V and 1 base from J; junction bases left unmatched: 8. The CDR3 DNA reads TGCGCCAGCAGCCAACCGACGACAGGGATGGCCAAAAACATTCAGTACTTC. Its protein product is CASSQPTTGMAKNIQYF.

This rearrangement joins TRBV9 to TRBJ2-3; D is possibly TRBD2 (6 bases). CDR3 length: 14 residues. The germline V and J ends were trimmed by 0 bases and 4 bases, with 9 bases remaining between them. Germline V gene sequence: CDR1 SGDLS, CDR2 YYNGEE. The CDR3 spells CASSVAGLSDTQYF. As DNA, the CDR3 is TGTGCCAGCAGCGTAGCGGGACTTTCAGATACGCAGTATTTT.

This chain links TRBV10-3 with TRBJ2-7; 8 nucleotides agree with TRBD2. Trimming at V came to 10 bases and at J to 2 bases, leaving 7 bases not matched to a gene. The CDR3 has 13 residues. Germline V gene data show CDR1 as ENHRY and CDR2 as SYGVKD. The CDR3 sequence is CASHGRGAYEQYF. The CDR3 DNA sequence: TGTGCCAGCCACGGGCGGGGGGCCTACGAGCAGTACTTC.

This rearrangement joins TRBV6-1 to TRBJ2-7, with TRBD1 as a possible D gene (6 bases). Trimming took 7 bases from V and 1 from J, leaving 14 bases between them. From germline, CDR1 is MNHNS and CDR2 SASEGT. This CDR3 contains 14 residues. CDR3 residues: CASILTGVSYEQYF. Here the CDR3 DNA reads TGTGCCAGCATTTTGACAGGTGTGTCCTACGAGCAGTACTTC.

This chain joins TRBV19 and TRBJ2-1; tentatively, D is TRBD1 (5 bases). This CDR3 is 13 amino acids long. Looked up from germline, CDR1 is LNHDA and CDR2 is SQIVND (reference sequence). Between the trimmed V and J ends, which lost 3 bases and 8 bases, there was a span of 11 bases. CDR3 amino acids: CASSIRGSDEQFF. CDR3 in DNA: TGTGCCAGTAGTATTAGGGGATCGGATGAGCAGTTCTTC.

The CDR3 DNA follows: TGTGCCAGCAGCCTAAACCCCGAGGGTGCGCAGTTCTTC. It specifies CASSLNPEGAQFF. J is TRBJ2-1 and V is TRBV7-6; weak D call: TRBD2 (5 bases). V was clipped by 5 bases and J by 12 bases, with 17 bases between them. The CDR3 runs to 13 residues. From germline, CDR1 is SGHVS and CDR2 FNYEAQ.

The sample holds one count of this clone. Here the CDR3 DNA reads TGCGCCAGCAGTGTGGGCGGGAGGGCCCTCAATGAGCAGTTCTTC. It is translated as CASSVGGRALNEQFF. The chain combines TRBV10-2 with TRBJ2-1; TRBD2 matches at 9 bases. Germline CDR1 WSHSY, CDR2 SAAADI. V lost 4 bases, J lost 6 bases, and 7 bases stayed unmatched. The CDR3 spans 15 residues.

The rearrangement joins TRBV29-1 to TRBJ2-2; 9 bases map to TRBD2. Germline CDR1 reads SQVTM; CDR2 reads ANQGSEA. Trimming took 7 bases from V and 7 from J; bases not matched to a gene: 7. The CDR3 is 13 residues long. The CDR3 loop is CSAQREVDGELFF. The CDR3 DNA sequence: TGCAGCGCCCAGCGGGAGGTGGACGGGGAGCTGTTTTTT.

The chain is built from TRBV18 and TRBJ2-5, with 15 bases identical to TRBD2. The J call may not be correct, given that the DNA end is closer to TRBJ2-7. CDR1 KGHSH and CDR2 LQKENI come from the germline V gene. CDR3 length equals 20 residues. The CDR3 DNA reads as TGTGCCAGCTCACCCCGAGGGACTAGCGGGAGGCCCTCGGAGTACTACGAGCAGTACTTC. It codes for CASSPRGTSGRPSEYYEQYF.

This chain uses TRBV4-3 with TRBJ2-1; 11 nucleotides align to TRBD2. The CDR3 loop spans 15 amino acids. CDR1 and CDR2 from the germline V gene are LGHNA and YSLEER. Unmatched junction bases numbered 6, after V lost 2 bases and J lost 9 bases. This CDR3 is CASSQTTSGKGEQFF. The CDR3 DNA reads as TGCGCCAGCAGCCAAACGACTAGCGGGAAGGGTGAGCAGTTCTTC.